These 32 T cell receptor beta chains came from one sample sequenced in a study of blood T cell repertoires in COVID-19. TCRdb's copy holds only in-frame clones and misses some; the assay was immunoSEQ multiplex PCR. The sample comprises some 380,000 clones, 80% to 90% of which are singletons, and 1.3% rests with the top ten. What was sequenced was PBMCs or T cells enriched from blood (not recorded which). Receptors were obtained from a man in his thirties or forties who had recovered from COVID-19.

The chain has TRBV29-1 and TRBJ1-5, with D possibly TRBD1 on 6 matching bases. Germline lookup yields CDR1 SQVTM and CDR2 ANQGSEA. The CDR3 consists of 14 residues. Trimming removed 4 bases from V and 4 bases from J, with 14 bases in between. The CDR3 bases are TGCAGCGTTGTACTTGGACAGCCAAATCAGCCCCAGCATTTT. Protein sequence: CSVVLGQPNQPQHF.

This clone was counted between two and nine times. This chain links TRBV3-1 (or the pseudogene TRBV3-2) with TRBJ1-2; 10 nucleotides agree with TRBD1. The junction had 12 bases not matched to a gene; V was cut back by 4 bases and J by 7 bases. The CDR3 sequence is 16 residues long. Germline V lookup: CDR1 LGHDT, CDR2 YNNKEL (reference sequence). The CDR3 sequence is CASSPHSDRGQGGYTF. For the CDR3, the DNA is TGTGCCAGCAGCCCGCACAGTGACAGGGGGCAAGGTGGCTACACCTTC.

The chain uses TRBV2 and TRBJ1-4; D unclear. Looked up from germline, CDR1 is SNHLY and CDR2 is FYNNEI. The CDR3 runs 13 residues. V was pared by 6 bases and J by 10 bases, with 15 bases between. The CDR3 is CASRSPEERKLFF. In nucleotides, the CDR3 is TGTGCCAGCAGATCTCCGGAGGAACGAAAACTGTTTTTT.

The chain employs TRBV18 and TRBJ1-6, with TRBD1 as a possible D gene (6 bases). The germline V gene has CDR1 KGHSH and CDR2 LQKENI. The CDR3 is made up of 17 amino acids. With 2 bases removed from V and 5 bases from J, the gap between germline ends came to 16 bases. The CDR3 loop reads CASSPTVQGINNSPLHF. Written as DNA, the CDR3 is TGTGCCAGCTCACCAACTGTACAGGGAATTAATAATTCACCCCTCCACTTT.

The V call is TRBV6-5, the J call TRBJ1-5; the D is unclear. CDR1 and CDR2 (germline): MNHEY, SVGAGI. Trimming took off 4 bases at V and 2 bases at J, with 6 bases between the two ends. This CDR3 region has 13 residues. This chain's CDR3 is CASSLVGNQPQHF. CDR3 DNA: TGTGCCAGCAGTTTGGTAGGCAATCAGCCCCAGCATTTT.

This clone was observed a single time. This chain joins TRBV12-3 or TRBV12-4 and TRBJ2-2, with D possibly matching TRBD1 (5 bases). The CDR3 length is 13 residues. Trimming shortened V by 5 bases and J by 5 bases, and 9 bases separated the two germline ends. Here the CDR3 reads CASSLRQTGELFF. In DNA, the CDR3 is TGTGCCAGCAGTCTTAGACAGACCGGGGAGCTGTTTTTT.

The chain is built from TRBV6-5 and TRBJ1-2; 11 positions agree with TRBD1. CDR1 is MNHEY, CDR2 SVGAGI, per germline. V trimming: 2 bases; J trimming: 4 bases; junction bases outside the gene matches: 6. This CDR3 region has 16 residues. The CDR3 loop is CASSYIRTGGGYGYTF. In DNA, the CDR3 is TGTGCCAGCAGTTACATACGGACAGGGGGCGGCTATGGCTACACCTTC.

The chain links TRBV7-9 to TRBJ1-5; 7 bases agree with TRBD1. Per germline, CDR1 SEHNR and CDR2 FQNEAQ (reference sequence). This CDR3 is built from 16 residues. With V trimmed by 4 bases and J by 3 bases, 9 bases remained unmatched. Written as DNA, the CDR3 is TGTGCCAGCAGCTCCCCGGGACAGAATATCAATCAGCCCCAGCATTTT. Translating it yields CASSSPGQNINQPQHF. Full variable domain (missing parts from reference TRBV7-9 and TRBJ1-5): DTGVSQNPRHKITKRGQNVTFRCDPISEHNRLYWYRQTLGQGPEFLTYFQNEAQLEKSRLLSDRFSAERPKGSFSTLEIQRTEQGDSAMYLCASSSPGQNINQPQHFGDGTRLSIL.

The rearrangement joins TRBV19 to TRBJ2-3; 11 nucleotides match TRBD2. The germline CDR1 and CDR2 sequences are LNHDA and SQIVND (reference sequence). Germline trimming cut 6 bases from V and 2 bases from J; bases unmatched to any gene: 7. The CDR3 sequence is 16 residues long. This CDR3 reads CASRNLAGGLTDTQYF. In nucleotides, the CDR3 is TGTGCCAGTAGGAATCTAGCGGGGGGCCTCACAGATACGCAGTATTTT.

In its sample, this clone was seen once. The J gene is TRBJ2-1, the V gene TRBV19; TRBD1 agrees at 8 bases. Germline values: CDR1 LNHDA, CDR2 SQIVND (reference sequence). V gave up 9 bases and J gave up 10 bases; unmatched junction bases: 5. CDR3 length: 11 amino acids. CDR3 region: CASRDRGEQFF. Written as DNA, the CDR3 is TGTGCCAGCCGCGACAGGGGCGAGCAGTTCTTC.

The rearrangement links TRBV19 to TRBJ2-1, with TRBD2 matching 11 bases. Germline CDR1 LNHDA, CDR2 SQIVND (reference sequence). The CDR3 loop spans 15 amino acids. J was trimmed by 5 bases and V by 4 bases; bases with no gene match: 4. The CDR3 DNA is TGTGCCAGTAGTACCCTACTAGCGGGGGACAATGAGCAGTTCTTC. Encoded protein: CASSTLLAGDNEQFF.

The chain joins TRBV4-2 to TRBJ2-7; the D gene is possibly TRBD2 (7 bases). This CDR3 has 15 amino acids. Between the trimmed V and J ends, which lost 4 bases and 3 bases, there was a span of 16 bases. Germline V gene lookup returns CDR1 LGHNA and CDR2 YNFKEQ. The CDR3 protein is CASSRYREGNYEQYF. DNA of the CDR3: TGTGCCAGCAGCCGCTACAGGGAGGGCAACTACGAGCAGTACTTC.

The chain uses TRBV4-1 and TRBJ1-1; D is unclear. The ends were cut back, 0 bases at V and 5 bases at J, with 16 bases in the middle. The CDR3 totals 16 residues. Germline CDR1 and CDR2: MGHRA and YSYEKL. The CDR3 nucleotides are TGCGCCAGCAGCCAAGATCCCTATGAGGGTATAACTGAAGCTTTCTTT. It specifies CASSQDPYEGITEAFF.

The chain carries TRBV27 and TRBJ2-3, with TRBD2 matching over 7 bases. The CDR3 sequence is 14 residues long. CDR1 is MNHEY and CDR2 is SMNVEV in the germline V gene (reference sequence). V lost 1 base, J lost 6 bases, and 4 bases stayed unmatched. CDR3 nucleotide sequence: TGTGCCAGCAGTTTATTTCGGGGAGGGGATACGCAGTATTTT. It is translated as CASSLFRGGDTQYF.

This clone was counted a single time. V gene TRBV7-6 combines with J gene TRBJ2-7; a weak D match, TRBD1 (6 bases). The length of the CDR3 is 15 residues. Trimming took off 5 bases at V and 5 bases at J, with 19 bases between the two ends. CDR1 SGHVS and CDR2 FNYEAQ come from the germline V gene. CDR3 amino acids: CASSHPGHELDEQYF. CDR3 nucleotide sequence: TGTGCCAGCAGCCACCCGGGACACGAACTCGACGAGCAGTACTTC.

The chain combines TRBV29-1 with TRBJ2-3, with a tentative D call TRBD2 (6 bases). The CDR3 spans 14 residues. V shed 6 bases and J shed 2 bases, with 15 bases lying between them. Per germline, CDR1 SQVTM and CDR2 ANQGSEA. CDR3 in DNA: TGCAGCGTCCAGGAGGGGACCCACACAGATACGCAGTATTTT. This translates into CSVQEGTHTDTQYF.

This clone was recorded a few times. The chain combines TRBV7-2 with TRBJ2-1; 7 bases are a match to TRBD2. CDR3 length equals 15 residues. Germline CDR1 reads SGHTA; CDR2 reads FQGNSA. The junction had 7 bases not matched to a gene; V was cut back by 2 bases and J by 6 bases. As DNA, the CDR3 is TGTGCCAGCAGCTTAATACGAGGGGAGGGCAATGAGCAGTTCTTC. This gives the protein CASSLIRGEGNEQFF.

The V gene is TRBV27, the J gene TRBJ1-1, with 9 bases that match TRBD1. V shed 6 bases, J shed 2 bases, and the junction held 4 bases outside the gene matches. There are 14 residues in the CDR3. CDR1 is MNHEY and CDR2 is SMNVEV in the germline V gene (reference sequence). Here the CDR3 DNA reads TGTGCCAGCAGGATTACAGGGGGCAACACTGAAGCTTTCTTT. Translating it yields CASRITGGNTEAFF.

This clone has only one observation. V usage is TRBV5-1 and J usage is TRBJ2-1, with no clear D. This CDR3 has 15 residues. V was shortened by 0 bases and J by 0 bases, with 7 bases between the two germline ends. CDR1 SGHRS and CDR2 YFSETQ come from the germline V gene. CDR3 protein: CASSLAQVSYNEQFF. The CDR3 region has the DNA TGCGCCAGCAGCTTGGCTCAGGTCTCCTACAATGAGCAGTTCTTC.

This chain links TRBV6-5 with TRBJ1-5; 9 bases are shared with TRBD1. Per germline, CDR1 MNHEY and CDR2 SVGAGI. J was trimmed by 5 bases and V by 6 bases; bases with no gene match: 2. The CDR3 covers 13 residues. Here the CDR3 reads CASSTGGHQPQHF. The CDR3 DNA reads as TGTGCCAGCAGCACAGGGGGCCATCAGCCCCAGCATTTT.

This clone has more than one count but fewer than ten. The rearrangement uses TRBV2 and TRBJ1-4; a possible D gene is TRBD1 (5 bases). Trimming removed 6 bases from V and 3 bases from J, with 14 bases in between. CDR1 is SNHLY and CDR2 is FYNNEI in the germline V gene. The length of the CDR3 is 15 residues. The CDR3 DNA reads TGTGCCAGCAGAGTAACAGGTGGTCCTAATGAAAAACTGTTTTTT. Translated, it gives CASRVTGGPNEKLFF.

The V gene is TRBV5-6, the J gene TRBJ2-2; D is possibly TRBD1 (5 bases). V lost 4 bases and J lost 2, with 15 bases in between. Germline CDR1 SGHDT, CDR2 YYEEEE. The CDR3 is 16 amino acids. CDR3 in DNA: TGTGCCAGCAGCCTGGACAACCGGGTTAACACCGGGGAGCTGTTTTTT. It translates to CASSLDNRVNTGELFF.

The chain recombines TRBV27 with TRBJ2-1; D is ambiguous. V lost 3 bases, J lost 0 bases, and 9 bases lay in between. The CDR3 runs 15 residues. Germline V lookup: CDR1 MNHEY, CDR2 SMNVEV (reference sequence). The CDR3 spells CASSLAESSYNEQFF. CDR3 DNA sequence: TGTGCCAGCAGTTTGGCGGAGAGCTCCTACAATGAGCAGTTCTTC.

This clone has a single count. DNA of the CDR3: TGTGCCAGCAGCGTAGTTCCAGTGCCGAACACTGAAGCTTTCTTT. Translation gives CASSVVPVPNTEAFF. The V and J genes are TRBV9 and TRBJ1-1; D not resolved. The V end was cut by 0 bases, the J end by 1 base, with 10 bases between. The V gene's germline CDR1 is SGDLS and CDR2 YYNGEE. CDR3 length: 15 residues.

In this sample, this clone turned up a few times. The chain has TRBV3-1 (or the pseudogene TRBV3-2) and TRBJ1-2, with 8 bases aligning to TRBD1. The CDR3 loop spans 15 amino acids. J lost 1 base, V lost 6 bases, and 7 bases had no gene match. Germline-derived CDR1 and CDR2 are LGHDT and YNNKEL (reference sequence). CDR3 sequence (DNA): TGTGCCAGCAGAGACTACAGGGGGATTAACTATGGCTACACCTTC. It codes for CASRDYRGINYGYTF.

This chain uses TRBV5-6 with TRBJ2-7; the D gene is possibly TRBD1 (5 bases). This CDR3 is 15 amino acids long. The germline gives CDR1 SGHDT, CDR2 YYEEEE. V lost 2 bases, J lost 3 bases, and 15 bases lay in between. CDR3 region: CASSFRGQGVYEQYF. In DNA, the CDR3 is TGTGCCAGCAGCTTTCGTGGGCAGGGTGTCTACGAGCAGTACTTC.

The V gene is TRBV27, the J gene TRBJ1-6; D perhaps matches TRBD1 (5 bases). V shed 4 bases and J shed 7 bases, with 5 bases lying between them. The germline CDR1 and CDR2 sequences are MNHEY and SMNVEV (reference sequence). This CDR3 has 12 residues. The CDR3 DNA follows: TGTGCCAGCAGTTGGACAAATTCACCCCTCCACTTT. Translating gives CASSWTNSPLHF.

CDR3 sequence (DNA): TGTGCCAGCAGTTTGAGTCAGACTAACACCGGGGAGCTGTTTTTT. The encoded protein is CASSLSQTNTGELFF. The chain links TRBV27 to TRBJ2-2; D uncertain. This CDR3 region has 15 residues. Trimming removed 3 bases from V and 2 bases from J, with 10 bases in between. From germline, CDR1 is MNHEY and CDR2 SMNVEV (reference sequence).

The genes are TRBV6-5 and TRBJ1-2; D is possibly TRBD1 (6 bases). CDR3 size: 14 residues. Trimming removed 5 bases at V and 5 bases at J, with 15 bases between. The germline V gene has CDR1 MNHEY and CDR2 SVGAGI. CDR3 DNA: TGTGCCAGCAGTCACCAACAGGGAGTTTATGGCTACACCTTC. It translates to CASSHQQGVYGYTF.

This chain connects TRBV10-2 to TRBJ2-1; possibly TRBD1 for D (6 bases). Germline-derived CDR1 and CDR2 are WSHSY and SAAADI. The CDR3 contains 15 residues. Trimming took off 7 bases at V and 4 bases at J, with 17 bases between the two ends. The CDR3 is CASTGRGLGYNEQFF. The CDR3 DNA is TGCGCCAGCACCGGCAGGGGTTTGGGATACAATGAGCAGTTCTTC.

The CDR3 loop is CASVLSPGQGSEQYF. In DNA, the CDR3 is TGTGCCAGCGTATTGTCGCCGGGACAGGGAAGCGAGCAGTACTTC. The rearrangement links TRBV6-5 to TRBJ2-7; 9 positions match TRBD1. Germline CDR1 is MNHEY and CDR2 is SVGAGI. V lost 8 bases, J lost 6 bases, and 14 bases stayed unmatched. The CDR3 is 15 residues long.

Worth noting for this clone: The sample carries other DNA sequences with the same CDR3. J is TRBJ1-1 and V is TRBV6-5; TRBD1 matches at 7 bases. CDR3 size: 14 residues. Germline CDR1 MNHEY, CDR2 SVGAGI. V lost 5 bases to trimming and J lost 2 bases; unmatched junction nucleotides: 5. The CDR3 nucleotides are TGTGCCAGCAGTCGAAGGACAGGTAACACTGAAGCTTTCTTT. Its protein is CASSRRTGNTEAFF.